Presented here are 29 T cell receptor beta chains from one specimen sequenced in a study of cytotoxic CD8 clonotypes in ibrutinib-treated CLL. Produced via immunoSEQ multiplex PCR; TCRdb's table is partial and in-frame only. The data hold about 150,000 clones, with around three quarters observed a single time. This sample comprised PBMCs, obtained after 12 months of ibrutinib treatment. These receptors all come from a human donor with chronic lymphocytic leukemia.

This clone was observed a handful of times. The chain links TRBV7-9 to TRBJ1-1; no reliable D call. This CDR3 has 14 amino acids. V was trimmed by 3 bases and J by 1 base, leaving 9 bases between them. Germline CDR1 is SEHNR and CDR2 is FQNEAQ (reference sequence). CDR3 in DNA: TGTGCCAGCAGCTTGGAGGGATCGAACACTGAAGCTTTCTTT. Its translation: CASSLEGSNTEAFF.

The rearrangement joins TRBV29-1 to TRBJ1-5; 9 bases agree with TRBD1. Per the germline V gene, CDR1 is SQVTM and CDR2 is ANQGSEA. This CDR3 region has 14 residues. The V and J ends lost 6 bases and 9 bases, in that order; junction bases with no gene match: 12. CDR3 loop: CSVALGQGLRPQHF. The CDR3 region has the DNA TGCAGCGTCGCCCTAGGACAGGGGCTTCGGCCCCAGCATTTT.

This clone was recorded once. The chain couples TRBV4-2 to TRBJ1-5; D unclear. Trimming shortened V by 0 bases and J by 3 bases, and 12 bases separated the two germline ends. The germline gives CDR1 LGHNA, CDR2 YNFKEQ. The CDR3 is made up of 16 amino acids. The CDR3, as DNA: TGTGCCAGCAGCCAAGAAGGGATTGGTTACAATCAGCCCCAGCATTTT. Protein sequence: CASSQEGIGYNQPQHF.

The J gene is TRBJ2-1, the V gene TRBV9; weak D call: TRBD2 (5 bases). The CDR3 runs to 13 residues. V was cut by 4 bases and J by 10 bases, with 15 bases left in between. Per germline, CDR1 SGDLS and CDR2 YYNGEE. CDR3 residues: CASSLNSRGEQFF. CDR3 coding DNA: TGTGCCAGCAGCCTAAACAGCCGCGGGGAGCAGTTCTTC.

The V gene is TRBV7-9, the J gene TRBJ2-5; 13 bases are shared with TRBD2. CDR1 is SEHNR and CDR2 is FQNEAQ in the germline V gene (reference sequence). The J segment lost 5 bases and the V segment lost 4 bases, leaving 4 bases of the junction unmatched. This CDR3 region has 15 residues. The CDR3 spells CASSSLAGGGETQYF. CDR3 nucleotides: TGTGCCAGCAGCTCACTAGCGGGAGGGGGGGAGACCCAGTACTTC.

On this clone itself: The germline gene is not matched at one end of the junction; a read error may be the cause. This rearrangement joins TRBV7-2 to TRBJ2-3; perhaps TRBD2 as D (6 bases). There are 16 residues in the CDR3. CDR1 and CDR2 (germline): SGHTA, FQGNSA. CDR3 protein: CASSLAQSWRTVTQYF. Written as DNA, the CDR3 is TGTGCCAGCAGCCTAGCGCAGTCCTGGCGCACGGTTACGCAGTATTTT.

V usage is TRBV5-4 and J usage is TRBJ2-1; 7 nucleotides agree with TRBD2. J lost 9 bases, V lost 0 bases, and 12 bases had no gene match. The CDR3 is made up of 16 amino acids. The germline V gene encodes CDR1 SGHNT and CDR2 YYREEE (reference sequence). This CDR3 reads CASSLGTRGRTGEQFF. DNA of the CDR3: TGTGCCAGCAGCTTGGGGACCCGCGGGAGAACGGGTGAGCAGTTCTTC.

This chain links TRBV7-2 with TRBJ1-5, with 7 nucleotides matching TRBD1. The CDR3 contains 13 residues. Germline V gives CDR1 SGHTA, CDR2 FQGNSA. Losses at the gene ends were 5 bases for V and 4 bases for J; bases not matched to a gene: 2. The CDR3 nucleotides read TGTGCCAGCAGCACAGGGGAGAATCAGCCCCAGCATTTT. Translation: CASSTGENQPQHF.

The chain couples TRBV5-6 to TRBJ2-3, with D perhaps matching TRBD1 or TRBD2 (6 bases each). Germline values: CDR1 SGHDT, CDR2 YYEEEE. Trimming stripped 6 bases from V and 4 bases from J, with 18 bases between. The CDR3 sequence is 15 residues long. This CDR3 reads CASIGGGASADTQYF. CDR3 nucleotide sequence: TGTGCCAGCATCGGGGGCGGGGCGTCGGCAGATACGCAGTATTTT.

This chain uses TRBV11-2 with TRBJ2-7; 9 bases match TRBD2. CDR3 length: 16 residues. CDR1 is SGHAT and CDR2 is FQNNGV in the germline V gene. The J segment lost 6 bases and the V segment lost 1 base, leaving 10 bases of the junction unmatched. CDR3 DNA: TGTGCCAGCAGCTTAGTCAATAGCGGGAGATTTAGCGAGCAGTACTTC. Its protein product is CASSLVNSGRFSEQYF.

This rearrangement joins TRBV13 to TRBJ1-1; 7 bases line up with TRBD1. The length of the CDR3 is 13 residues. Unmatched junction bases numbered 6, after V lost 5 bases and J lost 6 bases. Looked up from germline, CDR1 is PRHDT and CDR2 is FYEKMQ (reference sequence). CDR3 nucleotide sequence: TGTGCCAGCAGCACACGGACAGGATCTGAAGCTTTCTTT. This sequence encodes CASSTRTGSEAFF.

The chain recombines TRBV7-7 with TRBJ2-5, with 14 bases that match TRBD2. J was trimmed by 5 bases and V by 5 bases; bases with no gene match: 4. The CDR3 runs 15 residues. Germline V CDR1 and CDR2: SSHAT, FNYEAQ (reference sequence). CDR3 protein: CASSVGLAGVETQYF. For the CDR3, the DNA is TGTGCCAGCAGCGTGGGACTAGCGGGAGTTGAGACCCAGTACTTC. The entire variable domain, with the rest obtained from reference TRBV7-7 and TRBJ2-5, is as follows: GAGVSQSPRYKVTKRGQDVTLRCDPISSHATLYWYQQALGQGPEFLTYFNYEAQPDKSGLPSDRFSAERPEGSISTLTIQRTEQRDSAMYRCASSVGLAGVETQYFGPGTRLLVL.

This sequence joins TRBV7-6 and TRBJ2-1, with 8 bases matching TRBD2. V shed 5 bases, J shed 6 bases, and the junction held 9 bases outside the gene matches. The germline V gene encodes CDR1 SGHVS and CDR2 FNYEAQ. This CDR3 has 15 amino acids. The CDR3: CASSDTSGTINEQFF. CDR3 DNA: TGTGCCAGCAGCGACACTAGCGGAACGATCAATGAGCAGTTCTTC.

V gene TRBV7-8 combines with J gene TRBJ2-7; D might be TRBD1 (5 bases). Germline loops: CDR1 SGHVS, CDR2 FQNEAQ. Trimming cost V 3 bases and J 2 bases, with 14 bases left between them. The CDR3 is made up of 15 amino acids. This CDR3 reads CASSLVRTTTYEQYF. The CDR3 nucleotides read TGTGCCAGCAGCTTGGTTAGGACAACCACCTACGAGCAGTACTTC.

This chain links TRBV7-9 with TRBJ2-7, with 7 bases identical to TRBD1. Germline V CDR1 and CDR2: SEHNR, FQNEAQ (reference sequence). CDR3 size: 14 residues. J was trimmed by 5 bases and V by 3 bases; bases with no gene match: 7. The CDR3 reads CASSFMTGLNEQYF. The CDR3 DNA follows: TGTGCCAGCAGCTTCATGACAGGGTTGAACGAGCAGTACTTC.

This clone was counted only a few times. The CDR3, as DNA: TGTGCCAGCAGCCTAAACAGGGGGCCCTCCTACGAGCAGTACTTC. Its protein is CASSLNRGPSYEQYF. V and J are TRBV7-2 and TRBJ2-7, with 9 bases that match TRBD1. The CDR3 spans 15 residues. The V gene's germline CDR1 is SGHTA and CDR2 FQGNSA. V gave up 5 bases and J gave up 0 bases; unmatched junction bases: 5.

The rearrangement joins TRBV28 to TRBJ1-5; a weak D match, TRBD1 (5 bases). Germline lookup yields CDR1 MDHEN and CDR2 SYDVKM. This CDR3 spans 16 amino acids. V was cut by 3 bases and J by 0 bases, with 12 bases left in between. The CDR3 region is CASSFRGLSSNQPQHF. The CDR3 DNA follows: TGTGCCAGCAGTTTCCGGGGACTGTCTAGCAATCAGCCCCAGCATTTT. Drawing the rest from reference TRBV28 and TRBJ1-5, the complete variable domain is DVKVTQSSRYLVKRTGEKVFLECVQDMDHENMFWYRQDPGLGLRLIYFSYDVKMKEKGDIPEGYSVSREKKERFSLILESASTNQTSMYLCASSFRGLSSNQPQHFGDGTRLSIL.

CDR3 bases: TGTGCCAGCAGCCAAGGGGGGGCGCCGGACACTGAAGCTTTCTTT. This sequence encodes CASSQGGAPDTEAFF. The J gene is TRBJ1-1, the V gene TRBV6-5; D is possibly TRBD1 (6 bases). From germline, CDR1 is MNHEY and CDR2 SVGAGI. The V end was cut by 6 bases, the J end by 3 bases, with 17 bases between. The CDR3 is 15 residues long.

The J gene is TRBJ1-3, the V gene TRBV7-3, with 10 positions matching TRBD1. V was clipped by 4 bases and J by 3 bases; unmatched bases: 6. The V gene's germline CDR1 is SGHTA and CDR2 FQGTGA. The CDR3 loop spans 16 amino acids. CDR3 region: CASSSAGQGSGNTIYF. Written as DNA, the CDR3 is TGTGCCAGCAGCTCAGCGGGACAGGGGAGTGGAAACACCATATATTTT.

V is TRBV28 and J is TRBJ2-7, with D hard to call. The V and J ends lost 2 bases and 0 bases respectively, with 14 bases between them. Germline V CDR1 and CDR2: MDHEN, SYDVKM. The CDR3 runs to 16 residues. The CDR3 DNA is TGTGCCAGCAGTTTACCCTCTATAAGGGTCTCCTACGAGCAGTACTTC. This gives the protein CASSLPSIRVSYEQYF.

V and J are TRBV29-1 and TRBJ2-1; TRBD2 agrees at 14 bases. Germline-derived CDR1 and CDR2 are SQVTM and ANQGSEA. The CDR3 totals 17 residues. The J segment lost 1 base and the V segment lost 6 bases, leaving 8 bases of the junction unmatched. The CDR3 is CSVDSGTSGSSYNEQFF. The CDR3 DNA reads TGCAGCGTGGATTCCGGGACTAGCGGGAGTTCCTACAATGAGCAGTTCTTC.

Written as DNA, the CDR3 is TGTGCCAGCAGCGAAAAGGGGAAAGCCGGGGAGCTGTTTTTT. It specifies CASSEKGKAGELFF. J is TRBJ2-2 and V is TRBV9, with D possibly TRBD1 on 5 matching bases. Germline V CDR1 and CDR2: SGDLS, YYNGEE. Trimming stripped 3 bases from V and 6 bases from J, with 12 bases between. CDR3 length: 14 residues. The whole variable domain, filled in from reference TRBV9 and TRBJ2-2, reads DSGVTQTPKHLITATGQRVTLRCSPRSGDLSVYWYQQSLDQGLQFLIQYYNGEERAKGNILERFSAQQFPDLHSELNLSSLELGDSALYFCASSEKGKAGELFFGEGSRLTVL.

The CDR3 DNA reads TGTGCCTGGAGAGGAGTCCCGGGACAGAGAACTAATGAAAAACTGTTTTTT. Translated: CAWRGVPGQRTNEKLFF. The rearrangement links TRBV30 to TRBJ1-4, with 7 bases lining up with TRBD1. The CDR3 consists of 17 residues. V lost 3 bases to trimming and J lost 1 base; unmatched junction nucleotides: 11. Per the germline V gene, CDR1 is GTSNPN and CDR2 is SVGIG (reference sequence).

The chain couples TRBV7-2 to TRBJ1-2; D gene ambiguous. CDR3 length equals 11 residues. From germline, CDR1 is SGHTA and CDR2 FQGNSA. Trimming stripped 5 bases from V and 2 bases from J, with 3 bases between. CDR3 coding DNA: TGTGCCAGCAGCCAGAACTATGGCTACACCTTC. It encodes CASSQNYGYTF.

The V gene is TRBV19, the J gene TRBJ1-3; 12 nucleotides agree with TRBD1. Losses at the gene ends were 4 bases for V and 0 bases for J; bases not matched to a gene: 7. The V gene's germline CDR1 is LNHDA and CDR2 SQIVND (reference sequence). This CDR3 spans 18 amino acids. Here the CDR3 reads CASSSGTGGLSSGNTIYF. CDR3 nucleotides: TGTGCCAGTAGTAGCGGGACAGGGGGCCTTTCCTCTGGAAACACCATATATTTT.

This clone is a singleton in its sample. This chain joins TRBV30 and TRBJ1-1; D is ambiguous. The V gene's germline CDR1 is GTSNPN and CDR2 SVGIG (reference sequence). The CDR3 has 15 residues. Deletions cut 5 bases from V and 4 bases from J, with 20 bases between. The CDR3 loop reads CAWDPGRAVGTEAFF. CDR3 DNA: TGTGCCTGGGACCCTGGGAGGGCGGTGGGCACTGAAGCTTTCTTT.

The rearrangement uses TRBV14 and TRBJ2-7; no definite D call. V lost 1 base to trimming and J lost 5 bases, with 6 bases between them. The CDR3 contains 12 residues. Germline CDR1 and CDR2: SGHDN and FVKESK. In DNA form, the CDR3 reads TGTGCCAGCAGCCAAGTTCAGAACGAGCAGTACTTC. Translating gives CASSQVQNEQYF.

CDR3 sequence: CASRGWTSGYYEQYF. The CDR3 coding sequence is TGTGCCAGCAGGGGTTGGACTAGCGGGTACTACGAGCAGTACTTC. The V gene is TRBV6-5, the J gene TRBJ2-7; 11 bases match TRBD2. CDR1 is MNHEY, CDR2 SVGAGI, per germline. This CDR3 spans 15 amino acids. The junction had 7 bases not matched to a gene; V was cut back by 6 bases and J by 3 bases.

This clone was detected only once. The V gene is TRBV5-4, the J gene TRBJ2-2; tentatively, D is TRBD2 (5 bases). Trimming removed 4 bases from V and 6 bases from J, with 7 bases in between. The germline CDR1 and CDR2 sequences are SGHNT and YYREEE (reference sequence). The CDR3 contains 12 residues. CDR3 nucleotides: TGTGCCAGCAGCATAGCGTCCGGGGAGCTGTTTTTT. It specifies CASSIASGELFF.